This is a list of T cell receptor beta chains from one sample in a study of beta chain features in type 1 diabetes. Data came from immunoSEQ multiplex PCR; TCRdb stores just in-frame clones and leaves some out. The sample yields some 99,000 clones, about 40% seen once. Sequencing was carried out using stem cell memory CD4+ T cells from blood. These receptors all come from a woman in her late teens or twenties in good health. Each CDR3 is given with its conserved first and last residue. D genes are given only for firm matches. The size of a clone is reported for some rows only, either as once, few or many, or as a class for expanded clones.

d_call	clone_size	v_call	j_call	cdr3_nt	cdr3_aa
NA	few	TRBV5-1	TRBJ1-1	TGCGCCAGCAGCTTAACCGGGACTTCCGTCCGAAGTGGCACTGAAGCTTTCTTT	CASSLTGTSVRSGTEAFF
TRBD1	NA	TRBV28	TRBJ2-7	TGTGCCAGCAGGACAGGGGCGACCTACGAGCAGTACTTC	CASRTGATYEQYF
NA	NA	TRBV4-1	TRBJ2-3	TGCGCCAGCAGCCAAGATCAGCGGAGGGGCGCCGGAGATACGCAGTATTTT	CASSQDQRRGAGDTQYF
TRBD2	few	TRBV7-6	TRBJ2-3	TGTGCCAGCAGCTCGAGGACTAGCGGGAGGGGCCGGACAGATACGCAGTATTTT	CASSSRTSGRGRTDTQYF
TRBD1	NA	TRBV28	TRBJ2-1	TGTGCCAGCAGTTTTTTCGGACAGGGCTCCTACAATGAGCAGTTCTTC	CASSFFGQGSYNEQFF
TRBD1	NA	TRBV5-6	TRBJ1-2	TGTGCCAGCAGTCCTCGGACAGGCGGCTACACCTTC	CASSPRTGGYTF
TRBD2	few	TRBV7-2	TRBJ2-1	TGTGCCAGCAGCTTACCGGGAGGGCCGTACAATGAGCAGTTCTTC	CASSLPGGPYNEQFF
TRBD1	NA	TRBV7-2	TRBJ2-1	TGTGCCAGCAGCTTAGTCGGGACAGGAAACAACAATGAGCAGTTCTTC	CASSLVGTGNNNEQFF
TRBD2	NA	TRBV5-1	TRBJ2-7	TGCGCCAGCACCCCCGCAACCGGGACTAAAACCTACGAGCAGTACTTC	CASTPATGTKTYEQYF
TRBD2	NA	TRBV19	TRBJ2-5	TGTGCCAGTAAGACTAGCGGGGCGATCCAAGAGACCCAGTACTTC	CASKTSGAIQETQYF
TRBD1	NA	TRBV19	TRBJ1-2	TGTGCCAGTAGGCGGGACAGGGGCGTCTATGGCTACACCTTC	CASRRDRGVYGYTF
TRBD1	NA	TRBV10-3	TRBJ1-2	TGTGCCAGCGGGACAGCTAACTATGGCTACACCTTC	CASGTANYGYTF
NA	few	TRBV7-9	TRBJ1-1	TGTGCCAGCAGCTTAGGGCCCATGACAGTCATGAACACTGAAGCTTTCTTT	CASSLGPMTVMNTEAFF
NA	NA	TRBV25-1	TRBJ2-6	TGTGCCAGCAGTTCTCGGGGGACAGACTCTGGGGCCAACGTCCTGACTTTC	CASSSRGTDSGANVLTF
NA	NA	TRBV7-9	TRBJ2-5	TGTGCCAGCAGCCCCTGGGAGGTCCAAGAGACCCAGTACTTC	CASSPWEVQETQYF
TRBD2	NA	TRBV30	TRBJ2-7	TGTGCCTGGGGACTAGCGGGGGGCTTAGACGAGCAGTACTTC	CAWGLAGGLDEQYF
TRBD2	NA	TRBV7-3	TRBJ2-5	TGTGCCAGCAGCTTCGGCGGGAGGGCCCAAGAGACCCAGTACTTC	CASSFGGRAQETQYF
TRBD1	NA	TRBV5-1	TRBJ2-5	TGCGCCAGCAGCCTTATAAGGGACAGGGGCCGTCCGGGGACCCAGTACTTC	CASSLIRDRGRPGTQYF
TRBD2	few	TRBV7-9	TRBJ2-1	TGTGCCAGCAGCCAGTTTCTAGCGGGGAACAATGAGCAGTTCTTC	CASSQFLAGNNEQFF
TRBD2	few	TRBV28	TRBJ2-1	TGTGCCAGCAGTTTAATGGCGGGAGTAACCAATGAGCAGTTCTTC	CASSLMAGVTNEQFF
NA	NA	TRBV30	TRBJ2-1	TGTGCCTGGAGTGTAGGGCAGGGTCACTACAATGAGCAGTTCTTC	CAWSVGQGHYNEQFF
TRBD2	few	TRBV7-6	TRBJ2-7	TGTGCCAGCAGCTCCCAAGCGGGGCACTACGAGCAGTACTTC	CASSSQAGHYEQYF
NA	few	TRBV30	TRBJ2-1	TGTGCCTGGAGAACCGAGGCGGGGTACTACAATGAGCAGTTCTTC	CAWRTEAGYYNEQFF
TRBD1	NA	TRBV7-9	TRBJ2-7	TGTGCCAGCAGCTTGACAGGGCGCGGCTCCTACGAGCAGTACTTC	CASSLTGRGSYEQYF
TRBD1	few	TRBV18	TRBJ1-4	TGTGCCAGCCGGGACAGGGTAGAAAAACTGTTTTTT	CASRDRVEKLFF
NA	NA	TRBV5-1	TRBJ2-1	TGCGCCAGCAGCTTGGACGCAGCGGATGAGCAGTTCTTC	CASSLDAADEQFF
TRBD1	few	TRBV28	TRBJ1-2	TGTGCCAGCAGTGACAGGGGGTATGGCTACACCTTC	CASSDRGYGYTF
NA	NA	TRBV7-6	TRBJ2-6	TGTGCCAGCAGTCGGGGCTCTGGGGCCAACGTCCTGACTTTC	CASSRGSGANVLTF
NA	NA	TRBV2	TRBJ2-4	TGTGCCAGGGGAATTACAGGGACCAAAAACATTCAGTACTTC	CARGITGTKNIQYF
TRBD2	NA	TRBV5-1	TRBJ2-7	TGCGCCAGCAGATGGATAGGGACTAGCGGGGCCTACGAGCAGTACTTC	CASRWIGTSGAYEQYF
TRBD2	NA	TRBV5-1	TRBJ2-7	TGCGCCAGCAGCTCAAGAATTAGCGGGTCGAGCTCCTACGAGCAGTACTTC	CASSSRISGSSSYEQYF
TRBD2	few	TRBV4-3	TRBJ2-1	TGCGCCAGCAGCCAAGATGGCAGCGGGAGTTACCGTGAGCAGTTCTTC	CASSQDGSGSYREQFF
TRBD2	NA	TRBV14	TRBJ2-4	TGTGCCAGCAGCCAGAATAAAGCGGGGGAAAGCATAGCCAAAAACATTCAGTACTTC	CASSQNKAGESIAKNIQYF
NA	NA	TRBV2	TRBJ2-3	TGTGCCAGCAGTGTCGGGGAGGCAGATACGCAGTATTTT	CASSVGEADTQYF
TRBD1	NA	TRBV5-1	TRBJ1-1	TGCGCCAGCAGCTTGGGGGACAGGGGGTATACTGAAGCTTTCTTT	CASSLGDRGYTEAFF
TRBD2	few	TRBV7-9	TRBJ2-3	TGTGCCAGCAGCGCCACTAGCGGGAGGCGTTCAGATACGCAGTATTTT	CASSATSGRRSDTQYF
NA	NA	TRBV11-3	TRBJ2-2	TGTGCCAGCAGCTTAGCCCAGAACACCGGGGAGCTGTTTTTT	CASSLAQNTGELFF
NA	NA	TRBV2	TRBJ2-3	TGTGCCAGCAGAGCACTGAGGGCAGGAGCAGATACGCAGTATTTT	CASRALRAGADTQYF
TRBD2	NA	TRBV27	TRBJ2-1	TGTGCCAGCACCTGGAACAAAGGACTAGCGGGAGGTTGGGATGAGCAGTTCTTC	CASTWNKGLAGGWDEQFF
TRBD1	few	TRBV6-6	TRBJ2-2	TGTGCCAGCCGGGGACAGGGAAACACCGGGGAGCTGTTTTTT	CASRGQGNTGELFF
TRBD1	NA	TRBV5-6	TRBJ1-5	TGTGCCAGCAGCTTCTCAGACAGGGGGGTGGGTCAGCCCCAGCATTTT	CASSFSDRGVGQPQHF
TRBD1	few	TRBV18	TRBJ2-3	TGTGCCAGCTCACCACCGGGGACAGTTTACACAGATACGCAGTATTTT	CASSPPGTVYTDTQYF
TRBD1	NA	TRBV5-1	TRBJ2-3	TGCGCCAGCAGCGTAAGAGGGACAGGGTATTCAGATACGCAGTATTTT	CASSVRGTGYSDTQYF
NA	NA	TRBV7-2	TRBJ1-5	TGTGCCAGCAGCTTAGCGGGGGCTGGACAGCCCCAGCATTTT	CASSLAGAGQPQHF
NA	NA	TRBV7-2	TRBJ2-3	TGTGCCAGCAGTTCGGTGGGCGGCACAGATACGCAGTATTTT	CASSSVGGTDTQYF
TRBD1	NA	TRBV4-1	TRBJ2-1	TGCGCCAGCAGCCCCCGACAGGGGGACCCCTTAGATGAGCAGTTCTTC	CASSPRQGDPLDEQFF
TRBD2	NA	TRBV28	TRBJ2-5	TGTGCCAGCAGTTTCGGGAGGGAGACCCAGTACTTC	CASSFGRETQYF
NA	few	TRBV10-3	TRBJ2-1	TGTGCCACCCACGATAGCTCCTACAATGAGCAGTTCTTC	CATHDSSYNEQFF
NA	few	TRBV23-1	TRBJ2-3	TGCGCCAGCAGTCGTGGAGGGGCAGATACGCAGTATTTT	CASSRGGADTQYF
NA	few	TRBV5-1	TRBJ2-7	TGCGCCAGCAGCTTGGTGGGGAGACGGTCCTACGAGCAGTACTTC	CASSLVGRRSYEQYF
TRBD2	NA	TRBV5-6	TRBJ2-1	TGTGCCAGCACCCGTTTGCTAGCGGCAACCGGGGGGTGGGCTAGTGAGCAGTTCTTC	CASTRLLAATGGWASEQFF
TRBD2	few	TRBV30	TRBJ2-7	TGTGCCTGTCGGGGGGATTACGAGCAGTACTTC	CACRGDYEQYF
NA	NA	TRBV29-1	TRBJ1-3	TGCAGCGTTGAAAGGTTCGGGGGGCGCGTTGACACCATATATTTT	CSVERFGGRVDTIYF
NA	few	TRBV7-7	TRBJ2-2	TGTGCTAGCAGCCCCAGACTCTCGAAGGACACCGGGGAGCTGTTTTTT	CASSPRLSKDTGELFF